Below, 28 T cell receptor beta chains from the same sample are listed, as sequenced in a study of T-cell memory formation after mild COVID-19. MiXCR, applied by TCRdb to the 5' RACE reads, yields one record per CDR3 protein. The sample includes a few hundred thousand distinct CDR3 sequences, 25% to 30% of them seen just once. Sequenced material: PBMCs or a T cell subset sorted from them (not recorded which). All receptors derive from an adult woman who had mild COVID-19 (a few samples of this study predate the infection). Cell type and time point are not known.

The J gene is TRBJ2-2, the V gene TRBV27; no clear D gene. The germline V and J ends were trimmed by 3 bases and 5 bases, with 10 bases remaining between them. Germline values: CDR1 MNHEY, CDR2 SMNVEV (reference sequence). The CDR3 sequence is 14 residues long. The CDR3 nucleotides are TGTGCCAGCAGTTTGTGGGGTTGGACCGGGGAGCTGTTTTTT. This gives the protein CASSLWGWTGELFF.

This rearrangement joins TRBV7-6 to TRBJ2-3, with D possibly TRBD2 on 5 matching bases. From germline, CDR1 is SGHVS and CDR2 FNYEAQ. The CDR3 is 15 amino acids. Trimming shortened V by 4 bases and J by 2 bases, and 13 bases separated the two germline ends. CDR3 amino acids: CASSSPDFNTDTQYF. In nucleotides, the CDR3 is TGTGCCAGCAGCTCCCCGGACTTCAACACAGATACGCAGTATTTT. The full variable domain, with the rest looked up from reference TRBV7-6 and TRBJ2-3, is GAGVSQSPRYKVTKRGQDVALRCDPISGHVSLYWYRQALGQGPEFLTYFNYEAQQDKSGLPNDRFSAERPEGSISTLTIQRTEQRDSAMYRCASSSPDFNTDTQYFGPGTRLTVL.

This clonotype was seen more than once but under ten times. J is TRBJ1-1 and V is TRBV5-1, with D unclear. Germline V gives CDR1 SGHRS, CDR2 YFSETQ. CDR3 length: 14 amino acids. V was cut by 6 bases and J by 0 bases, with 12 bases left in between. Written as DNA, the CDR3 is TGCGCCAGCAACCAGCTAAGGATGAACACTGAAGCTTTCTTT. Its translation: CASNQLRMNTEAFF.

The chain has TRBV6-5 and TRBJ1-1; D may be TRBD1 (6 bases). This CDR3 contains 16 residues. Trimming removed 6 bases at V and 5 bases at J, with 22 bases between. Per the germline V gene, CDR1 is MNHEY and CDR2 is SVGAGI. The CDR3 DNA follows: TGTGCCAGCAGGCCGTACGGGGAAGGGGGAATGACTGAAGCTTTCTTT. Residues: CASRPYGEGGMTEAFF.

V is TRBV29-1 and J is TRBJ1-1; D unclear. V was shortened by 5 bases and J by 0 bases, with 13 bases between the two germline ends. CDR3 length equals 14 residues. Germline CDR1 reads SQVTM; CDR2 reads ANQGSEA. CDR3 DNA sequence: TGCAGCGTTTGGTTCAGACAACTGAACACTGAAGCTTTCTTT. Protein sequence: CSVWFRQLNTEAFF. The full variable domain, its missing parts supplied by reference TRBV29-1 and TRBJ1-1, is SAVISQKPSRDICQRGTSLTIQCQVDSQVTMMFWYRQQPGQSLTLIATANQGSEATYESGFVIDKFPISRPNLTFSTLTVSNMSPEDSSIYLCSVWFRQLNTEAFFGQGTRLTVV.

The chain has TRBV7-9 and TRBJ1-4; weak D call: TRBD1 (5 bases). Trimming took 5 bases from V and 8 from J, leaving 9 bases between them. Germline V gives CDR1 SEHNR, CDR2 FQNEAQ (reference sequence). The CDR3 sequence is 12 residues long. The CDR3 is CASSTGEEKLFF. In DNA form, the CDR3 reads TGTGCCAGCAGCACAGGAGAGGAAAAACTGTTTTTT.

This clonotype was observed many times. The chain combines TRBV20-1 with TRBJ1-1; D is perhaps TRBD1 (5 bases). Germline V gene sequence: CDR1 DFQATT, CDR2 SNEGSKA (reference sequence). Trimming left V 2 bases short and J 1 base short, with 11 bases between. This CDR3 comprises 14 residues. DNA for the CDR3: TGCAGTGCTAGACTGGGACGGAAGAACACTGAAGCTTTCTTT. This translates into CSARLGRKNTEAFF.

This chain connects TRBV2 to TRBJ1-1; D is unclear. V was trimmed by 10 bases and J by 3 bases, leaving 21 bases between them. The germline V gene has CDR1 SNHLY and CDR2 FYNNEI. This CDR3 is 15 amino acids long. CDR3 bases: TGTGCCAACCATCCCGGAGAGGGCGGGGACACTGAAGCTTTCTTT. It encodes CANHPGEGGDTEAFF.

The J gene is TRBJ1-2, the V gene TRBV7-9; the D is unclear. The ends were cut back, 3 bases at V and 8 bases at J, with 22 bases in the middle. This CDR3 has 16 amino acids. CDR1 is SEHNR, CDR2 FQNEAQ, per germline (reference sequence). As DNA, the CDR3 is TGTGCCAGCAGCTTCAGTGGGCAGGCCGGTGATCAAGGCTACACCTTC. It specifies CASSFSGQAGDQGYTF.

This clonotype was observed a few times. CDR3 loop: CASSLAWSSGNEQFF. The CDR3 DNA reads TGTGCCAGCAGCTTAGCATGGAGCTCAGGCAATGAGCAGTTCTTC. This chain uses TRBV7-3 with TRBJ2-1, with unresolved D. Germline-derived CDR1 and CDR2 are SGHTA and FQGTGA. The CDR3 is made up of 15 amino acids. Trimming stripped 2 bases from V and 6 bases from J, with 14 bases between.

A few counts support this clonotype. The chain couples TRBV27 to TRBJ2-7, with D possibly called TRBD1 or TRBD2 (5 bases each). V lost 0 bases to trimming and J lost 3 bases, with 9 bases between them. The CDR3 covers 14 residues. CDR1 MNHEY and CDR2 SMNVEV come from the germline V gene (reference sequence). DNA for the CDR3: TGTGCCAGCAGTTTATCTCGGGGACGCTACGAGCAGTACTTC. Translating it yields CASSLSRGRYEQYF.

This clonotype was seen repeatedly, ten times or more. This CDR3 reads CAWSVYPSGRDEQFF. The CDR3 DNA follows: TGTGCCTGGAGTGTATATCCTAGCGGGAGGGATGAGCAGTTCTTC. The rearrangement joins TRBV30 to TRBJ2-1; 12 bases match TRBD2. The CDR3 is 15 residues long. V was pared by 0 bases and J by 8 bases, with 5 bases of the junction left unmatched. Germline CDR1 and CDR2: GTSNPN and SVGIG (reference sequence).

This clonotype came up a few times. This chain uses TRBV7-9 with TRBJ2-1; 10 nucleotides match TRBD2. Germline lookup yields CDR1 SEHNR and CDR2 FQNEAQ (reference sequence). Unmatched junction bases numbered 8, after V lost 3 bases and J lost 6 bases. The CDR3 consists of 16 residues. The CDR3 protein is CASSFQGLAKINEQFF. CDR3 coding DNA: TGTGCCAGCAGCTTCCAGGGACTAGCGAAAATCAATGAGCAGTTCTTC.

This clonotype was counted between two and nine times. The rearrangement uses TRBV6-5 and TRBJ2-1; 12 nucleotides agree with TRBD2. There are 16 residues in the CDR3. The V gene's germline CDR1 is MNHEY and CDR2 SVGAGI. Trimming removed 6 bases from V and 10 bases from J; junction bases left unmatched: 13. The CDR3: CASRERPGLAGYEQFF. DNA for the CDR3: TGTGCCAGCAGAGAGAGACCGGGACTAGCGGGTTACGAGCAGTTCTTC.

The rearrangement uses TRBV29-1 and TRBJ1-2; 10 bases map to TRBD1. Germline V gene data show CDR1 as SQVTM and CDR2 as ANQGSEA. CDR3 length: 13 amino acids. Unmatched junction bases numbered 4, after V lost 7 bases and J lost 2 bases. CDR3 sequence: CSDLTGGNYGYTF. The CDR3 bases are TGCAGCGACTTGACAGGGGGCAACTATGGCTACACCTTC. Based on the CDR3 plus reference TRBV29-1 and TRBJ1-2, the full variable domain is SAVISQKPSRDICQRGTSLTIQCQVDSQVTMMFWYRQQPGQSLTLIATANQGSEATYESGFVIDKFPISRPNLTFSTLTVSNMSPEDSSIYLCSDLTGGNYGYTFGSGTRLTVV.

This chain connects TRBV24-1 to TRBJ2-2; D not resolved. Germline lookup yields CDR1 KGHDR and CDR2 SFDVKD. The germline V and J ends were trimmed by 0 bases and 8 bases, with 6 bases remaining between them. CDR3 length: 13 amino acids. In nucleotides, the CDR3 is TGTGCCACCAGTGATTTGAATGCGGGGGAGCTGTTTTTT. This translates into CATSDLNAGELFF.

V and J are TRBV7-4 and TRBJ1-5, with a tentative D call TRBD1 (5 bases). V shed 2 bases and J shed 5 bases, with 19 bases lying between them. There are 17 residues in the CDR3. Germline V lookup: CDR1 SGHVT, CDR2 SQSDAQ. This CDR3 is CASSLRPPGSVDQPQHF. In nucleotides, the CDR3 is TGTGCCAGCAGCTTACGTCCCCCAGGGAGTGTAGATCAGCCCCAGCATTTT.

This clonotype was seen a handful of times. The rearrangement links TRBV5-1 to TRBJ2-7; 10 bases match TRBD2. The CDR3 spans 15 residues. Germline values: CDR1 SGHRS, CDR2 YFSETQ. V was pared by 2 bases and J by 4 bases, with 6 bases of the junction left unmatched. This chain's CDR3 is CASSFGTSVEYEQYF. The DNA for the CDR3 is TGCGCCAGCAGCTTCGGGACTAGCGTCGAGTACGAGCAGTACTTC.

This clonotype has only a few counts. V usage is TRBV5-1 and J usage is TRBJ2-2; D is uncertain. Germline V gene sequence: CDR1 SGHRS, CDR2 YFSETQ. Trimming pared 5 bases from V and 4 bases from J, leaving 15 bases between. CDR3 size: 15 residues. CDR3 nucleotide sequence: TGCGCCAGCAGGGAATTGGAGCGAGGCACCGGGGAGCTGTTTTTT. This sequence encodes CASRELERGTGELFF. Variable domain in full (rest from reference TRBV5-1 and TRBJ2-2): KAGVTQTPRYLIKTRGQQVTLSCSPISGHRSVSWYQQTPGQGLQFLFEYFSETQRNKGNFPGRFSGRQFSNSRSEMNVSTLELGDSALYLCASRELERGTGELFFGEGSRLTVL.

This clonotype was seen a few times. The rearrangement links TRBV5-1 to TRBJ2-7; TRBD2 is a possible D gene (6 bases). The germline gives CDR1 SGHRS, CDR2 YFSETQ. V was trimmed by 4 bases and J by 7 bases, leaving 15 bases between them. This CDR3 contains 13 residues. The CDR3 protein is CASSPGRAGEQYF. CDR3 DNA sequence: TGCGCCAGCAGCCCGGGAAGGGCGGGGGAGCAGTACTTC.

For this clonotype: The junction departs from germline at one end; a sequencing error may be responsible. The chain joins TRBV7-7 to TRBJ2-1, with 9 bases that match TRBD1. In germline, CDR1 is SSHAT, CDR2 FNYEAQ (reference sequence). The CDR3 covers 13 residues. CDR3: CASSFGQGSEQFF. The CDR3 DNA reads TGTGCTAGCAGCTTTGGACAGGGGAGTGAGCAGTTCTTC. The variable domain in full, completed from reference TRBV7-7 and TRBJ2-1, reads GAGVSQSPRYKVTKRGQDVTLRCDPISSHATLYWYQQALGQGPEFLTYFNYEAQPDKSGLPSDRFSAERPEGSISTLTIQRTEQRDSAMYRCASSFGQGSEQFFGPGTRLTVL.

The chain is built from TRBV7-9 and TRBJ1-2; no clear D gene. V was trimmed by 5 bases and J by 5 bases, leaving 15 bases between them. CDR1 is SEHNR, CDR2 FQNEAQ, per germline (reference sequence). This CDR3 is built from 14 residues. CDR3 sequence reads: CASSPPLLAYGYTF. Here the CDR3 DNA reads TGTGCCAGCAGCCCTCCCCTTCTCGCGTATGGCTACACCTTC.

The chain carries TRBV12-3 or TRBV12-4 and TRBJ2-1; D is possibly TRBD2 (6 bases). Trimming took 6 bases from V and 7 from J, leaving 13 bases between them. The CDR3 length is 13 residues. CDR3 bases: TGTGCCAGCAGCCGGGACTTGCCTAATGAGCAGTTCTTC. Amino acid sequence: CASSRDLPNEQFF.

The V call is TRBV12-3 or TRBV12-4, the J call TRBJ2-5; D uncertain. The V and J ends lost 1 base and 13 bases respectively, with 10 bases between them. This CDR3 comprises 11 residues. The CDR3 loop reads CASSLGERWYF. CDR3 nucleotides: TGTGCCAGCAGTTTAGGGGAACGATGGTACTTC.

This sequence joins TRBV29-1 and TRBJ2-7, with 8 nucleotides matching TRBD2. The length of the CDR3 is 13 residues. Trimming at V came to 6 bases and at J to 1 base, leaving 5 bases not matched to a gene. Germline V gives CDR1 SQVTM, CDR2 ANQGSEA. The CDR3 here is CSVRLASSYEQYF. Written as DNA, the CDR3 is TGCAGCGTGCGACTAGCGTCATCCTACGAGCAGTACTTC.

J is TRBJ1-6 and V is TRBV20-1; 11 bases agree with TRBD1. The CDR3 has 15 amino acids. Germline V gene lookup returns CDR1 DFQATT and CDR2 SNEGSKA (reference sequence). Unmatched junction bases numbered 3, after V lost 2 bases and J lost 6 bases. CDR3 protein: CSARPGQGGNSPLHF. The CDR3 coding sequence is TGCAGTGCTAGACCGGGACAGGGGGGTAATTCACCCCTCCACTTT.

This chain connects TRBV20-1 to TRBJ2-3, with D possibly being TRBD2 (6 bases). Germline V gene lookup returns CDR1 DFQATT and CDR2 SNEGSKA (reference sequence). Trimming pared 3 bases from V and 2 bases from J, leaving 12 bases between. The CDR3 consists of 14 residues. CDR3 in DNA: TGCAGTGCTAGTTTGTGGGAGGACACAGATACGCAGTATTTT. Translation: CSASLWEDTDTQYF.

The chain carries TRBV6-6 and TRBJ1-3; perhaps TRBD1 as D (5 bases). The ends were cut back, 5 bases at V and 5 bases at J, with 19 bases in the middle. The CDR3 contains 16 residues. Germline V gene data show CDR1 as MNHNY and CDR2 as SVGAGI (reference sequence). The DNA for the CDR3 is TGTGCCAGCAGTGATACCGTCGGGGCCTCCCGAAACACCATATATTTT. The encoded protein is CASSDTVGASRNTIYF.